This TCR beta chain is from a study of OX40 agonist ivuxolimab in advanced cancers. The wider study: Each dose-escalation patient presented with hepatocellular carcinoma, melanoma, renal cell or head and neck cancer.

With 4 bases removed from V and 5 bases from J, the gap between germline ends came to 12 bases. Germline CDR1 is LNHDA and CDR2 is SQIVND (reference sequence). CDR3 length: 13 residues. Some clones are missing from TCRdb's copy, which holds only in-frame ones; the method was immunoSEQ multiplex PCR. The data contain around 63,000 clones, 85% to 90% of them singletons. This chain joins TRBV19 and TRBJ2-7, with D possibly being TRBD1 (6 bases). The starting material was CD4+ or CD8+ T cells sorted from blood, obtained in a trial of the OX40 agonist ivuxolimab. The receptor's source is an adult with an advanced solid tumor such as melanoma, head and neck, liver or kidney cancer. In nucleotides, the CDR3 is TGTGCCAGTAGTACCAGGACAGAACACGAGCAGTACTTC. Protein product: CASSTRTEHEQYF.